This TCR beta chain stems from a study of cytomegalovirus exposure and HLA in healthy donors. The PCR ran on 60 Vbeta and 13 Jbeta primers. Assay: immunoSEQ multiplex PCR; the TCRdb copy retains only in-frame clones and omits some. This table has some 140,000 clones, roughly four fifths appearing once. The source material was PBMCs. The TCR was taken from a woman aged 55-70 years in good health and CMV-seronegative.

In DNA form, the CDR3 reads TGTGCCAGCTCGCCCGGGAGGGGGCTTAACGAGCAGTACTTC. Residues: CASSPGRGLNEQYF. The V call is TRBV18, the J call TRBJ2-7, with D tentatively TRBD2 (8 bases). The V and J ends lost 6 bases and 5 bases respectively, with 17 bases between them. Germline V gene data show CDR1 as KGHSH and CDR2 as LQKENI. This CDR3 comprises 14 residues. Full variable domain (outside the CDR3, taken from reference TRBV18 and TRBJ2-7): NAGVMQNPRHLVRRRGQEARLRCSPMKGHSHVYWYRQLPEEGLKFMVYLQKENIIDESGMPKERFSAEFPKEGPSILRIQQVVRGDSAAYFCASSPGRGLNEQYFGPGTRLTVT.